This T cell receptor (beta chain) was recovered during a study of blood T cell repertoires in COVID-19. Across the whole study: COVID-19 samples, acute and convalescent, were from the United States, Italy and Spain. PBMCs, B-cell-depleted T cells, or T cells were the source of the cDNA or gDNA that made up the material.

Authors' methods: The authors estimated nucleated cell counts from reference gene primer amplification. Only in-frame clones appear in the TCRdb table, and some are missing; sequencing was by immunoSEQ multiplex PCR. V, J and clone size were drawn from that table, and D and trimming were deduced from the DNA. Of some 180,000 clones listed, approximately 85% are singletons. Source material: peripheral blood. This TCR derives from a woman aged 60-75 years with acute or convalescent COVID-19.

This CDR3 reads CASSINNYGYTF. In DNA, the CDR3 is TGCGCCAGCAGCATTAATAACTATGGCTACACCTTC. The V call is TRBV5-1, the J call TRBJ1-2; D is undetermined. The V gene's germline CDR1 is SGHRS and CDR2 YFSETQ. This CDR3 has 12 amino acids. V lost 4 bases and J lost 1, with 5 bases in between.